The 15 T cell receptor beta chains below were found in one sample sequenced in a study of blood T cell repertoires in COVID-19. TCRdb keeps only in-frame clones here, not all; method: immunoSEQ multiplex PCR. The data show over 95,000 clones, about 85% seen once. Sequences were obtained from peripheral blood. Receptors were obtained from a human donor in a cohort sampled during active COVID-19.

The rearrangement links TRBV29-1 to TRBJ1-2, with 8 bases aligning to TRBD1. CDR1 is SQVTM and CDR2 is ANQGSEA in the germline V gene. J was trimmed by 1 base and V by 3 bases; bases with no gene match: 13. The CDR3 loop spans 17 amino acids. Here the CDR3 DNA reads TGCAGCGTTGAGAATTGGGGGACAGGTCGGCTTAACTATGGCTACACCTTC. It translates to CSVENWGTGRLNYGYTF.

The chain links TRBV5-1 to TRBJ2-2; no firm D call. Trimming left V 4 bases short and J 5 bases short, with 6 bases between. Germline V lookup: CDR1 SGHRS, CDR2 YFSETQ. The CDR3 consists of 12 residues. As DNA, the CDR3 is TGCGCCAGCAGCGTAATTACCGGGGAGCTGTTTTTT. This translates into CASSVITGELFF.

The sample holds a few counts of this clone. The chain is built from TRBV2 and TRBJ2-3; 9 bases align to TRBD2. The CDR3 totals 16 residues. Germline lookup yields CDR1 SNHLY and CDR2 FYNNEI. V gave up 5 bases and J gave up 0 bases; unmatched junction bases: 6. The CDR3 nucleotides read TGTGCCAGCAGTTTTCTAGCGGGGCCTAGCACAGATACGCAGTATTTT. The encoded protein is CASSFLAGPSTDTQYF.

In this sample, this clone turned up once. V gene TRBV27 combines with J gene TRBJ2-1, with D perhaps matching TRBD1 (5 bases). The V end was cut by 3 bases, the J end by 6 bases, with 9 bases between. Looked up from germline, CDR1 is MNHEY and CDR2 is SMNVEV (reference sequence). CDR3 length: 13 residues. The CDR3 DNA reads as TGTGCCAGCAGTTTTGGGCAGGGCAATGAGCAGTTCTTC. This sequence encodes CASSFGQGNEQFF.

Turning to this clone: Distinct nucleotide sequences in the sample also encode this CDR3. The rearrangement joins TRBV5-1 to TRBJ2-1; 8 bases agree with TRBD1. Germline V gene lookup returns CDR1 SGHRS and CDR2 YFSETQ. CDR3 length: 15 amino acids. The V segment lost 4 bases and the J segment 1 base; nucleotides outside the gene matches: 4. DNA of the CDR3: TGCGCCAGCAGCCTCGGACAGGGATCCTACAATGAGCAGTTCTTC. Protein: CASSLGQGSYNEQFF.

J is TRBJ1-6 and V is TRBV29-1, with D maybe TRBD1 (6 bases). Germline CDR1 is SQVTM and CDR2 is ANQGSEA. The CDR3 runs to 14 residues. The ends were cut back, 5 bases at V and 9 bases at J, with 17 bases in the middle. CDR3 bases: TGCAGCGTTCGGGACACGGACTCTGGTTCACCCCTCCACTTT. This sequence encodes CSVRDTDSGSPLHF.

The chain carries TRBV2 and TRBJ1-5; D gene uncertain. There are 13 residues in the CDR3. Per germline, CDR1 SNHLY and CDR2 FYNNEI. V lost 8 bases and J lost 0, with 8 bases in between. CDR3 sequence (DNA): TGTGCCAGCCGGGATTTTAGCAATCAGCCCCAGCATTTT. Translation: CASRDFSNQPQHF.

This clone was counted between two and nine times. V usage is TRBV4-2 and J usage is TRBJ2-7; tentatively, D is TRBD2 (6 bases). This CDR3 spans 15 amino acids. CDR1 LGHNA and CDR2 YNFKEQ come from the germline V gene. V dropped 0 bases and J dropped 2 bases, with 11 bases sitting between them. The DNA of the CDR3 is TGTGCCAGCAGCCAAGAAACACGGGGGACCTACGAGCAGTACTTC. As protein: CASSQETRGTYEQYF.

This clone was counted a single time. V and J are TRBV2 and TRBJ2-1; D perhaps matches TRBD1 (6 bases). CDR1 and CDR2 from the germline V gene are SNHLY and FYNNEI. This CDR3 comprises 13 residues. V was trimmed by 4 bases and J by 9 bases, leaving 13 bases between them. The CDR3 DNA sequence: TGTGCCAGCAGTGCCTACAGGGAAGGTGAGCAGTTCTTC. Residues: CASSAYREGEQFF.

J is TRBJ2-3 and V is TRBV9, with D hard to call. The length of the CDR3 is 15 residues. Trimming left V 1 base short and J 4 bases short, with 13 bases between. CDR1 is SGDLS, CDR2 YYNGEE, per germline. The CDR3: CASSVSPLRSDTQYF. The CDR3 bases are TGTGCCAGCAGCGTATCCCCCCTCAGGTCAGATACGCAGTATTTT.

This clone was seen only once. The CDR3 protein is CASSLGPQANYGYTF. The CDR3 coding sequence is TGTGCCAGCAGTTTGGGGCCGCAAGCTAACTATGGCTACACCTTC. This chain connects TRBV7-2 to TRBJ1-2, with a tentative D call TRBD1 (5 bases). This CDR3 has 15 amino acids. CDR1 is SGHTA, CDR2 FQGNSA, per germline. Trimming left V 6 bases short and J 0 bases short, with 14 bases between.

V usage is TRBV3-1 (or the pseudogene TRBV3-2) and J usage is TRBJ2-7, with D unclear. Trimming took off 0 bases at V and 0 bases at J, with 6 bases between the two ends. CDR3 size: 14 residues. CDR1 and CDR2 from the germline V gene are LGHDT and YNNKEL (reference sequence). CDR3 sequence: CASSQELSSYEQYF. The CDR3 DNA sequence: TGTGCCAGCAGCCAAGAACTGAGCTCCTACGAGCAGTACTTC.

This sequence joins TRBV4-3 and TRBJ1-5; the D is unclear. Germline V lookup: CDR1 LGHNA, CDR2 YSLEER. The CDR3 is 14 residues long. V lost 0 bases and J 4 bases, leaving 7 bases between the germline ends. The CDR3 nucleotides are TGCGCCAGCAGCCAAGATCGTGCGAATCAGCCCCAGCATTTT. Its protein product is CASSQDRANQPQHF.

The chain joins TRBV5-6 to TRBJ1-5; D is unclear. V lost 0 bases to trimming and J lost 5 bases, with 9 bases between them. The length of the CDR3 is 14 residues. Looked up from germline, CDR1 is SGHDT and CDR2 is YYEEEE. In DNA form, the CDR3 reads TGTGCCAGCAGCTTGGGAACATCTTATCAGCCCCAGCATTTT. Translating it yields CASSLGTSYQPQHF.

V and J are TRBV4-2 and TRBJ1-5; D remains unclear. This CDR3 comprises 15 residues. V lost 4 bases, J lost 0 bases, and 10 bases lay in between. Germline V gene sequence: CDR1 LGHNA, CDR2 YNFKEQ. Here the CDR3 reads CASSLHADSNQPQHF. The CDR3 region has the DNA TGTGCCAGCAGCCTGCACGCGGATAGCAATCAGCCCCAGCATTTT.